Given below is one TCR beta chain in context. As yet, its antigen is unknown. The sample comes from a study of T cells expressing NK-cell markers. Study information: Sorted CD3+CD56+NKG2C+, CD3+CD56+NKG2C- and CD3+CD56-NKG2C+ T-cell subsets were beta-chain profiled.

The germline V gene has CDR1 SEHNR and CDR2 FQNEAQ (reference sequence). The CDR3 runs to 14 residues. TCRdb re-called the 5' RACE reads and gives one entry per CDR3 protein, without DNA. In all, the sample yields about 550,000 distinct CDR3 sequences. Study-wide points: These same clonotypes (in several donors) also led the CD3+CD56-NKG2C+ fraction.

The sequence came from a man in his late teens or twenties in good health. The chain is built from TRBV7-9 and TRBJ1-4; there is no DNA to check the TCRdb D call of TRBD1. The sample consisted of blood T cells: a sorted CD56 or NKG2C T cell subset, CD4+ or CD8+ T cells, or bulk PBMC T cells (not recorded which). CDR3 region: CASSAQDENEKLFF. Full variable domain (outside the CDR3, taken from reference TRBV7-9 and TRBJ1-4): DTGVSQNPRHKITKRGQNVTFRCDPISEHNRLYWYRQTLGQGPEFLTYFQNEAQLEKSRLLSDRFSAERPKGSFSTLEIQRTEQGDSAMYLCASSAQDENEKLFFGSGTQLSVL.